A selection of T cell receptor beta chains follows, all from one sample in a study of cytomegalovirus exposure and HLA in healthy donors. Repertoires were generated with immunoSEQ multiplex PCR, while TCRdb's copy carries only in-frame clones and drops some. The profile shows 97,000 or so clones, around a tenth of them singletons. The sequenced sample consisted of PBMCs. The receptors were gathered from a man in his forties or fifties in good health and CMV-seropositive. Each CDR3 is given with its conserved first and last residue. A D gene is named only where the DNA matches it firmly. Part of the rows lack a size; the others show once, few, many or a class for expanded clones.

D	V	J	size	DNA	CDR3
TRBD2	TRBV4-1	TRBJ2-3	few	TGCGCCAGCAGCCAAGGTGGCGGGGGATCTAGCACAGATACGCAGTATTTT	CASSQGGGGSSTDTQYF
NA	TRBV7-2	TRBJ2-3	NA	TGTGCCAGCAGCTTAGAAGTAGCAACAGATACGCAGTATTTT	CASSLEVATDTQYF
TRBD2	TRBV28	TRBJ2-1	NA	TGTGCCAGCAGTCCGGGACTAGTGTTCAACAATGAGCAGTTCTTC	CASSPGLVFNNEQFF
NA	TRBV6-5	TRBJ1-3	NA	TGTGCCAGCAGAGAAGGGGGCTCTGGAAACACCATATATTTT	CASREGGSGNTIYF
NA	TRBV28	TRBJ2-7	NA	TGTGCCAGCAGAGGGGACTCCTACGAGCAGTACTTC	CASRGDSYEQYF
NA	TRBV28	TRBJ2-5	few	TGTGCCAGCAGTTTACCCAGAGAGACCCAGTACTTC	CASSLPRETQYF
TRBD1	TRBV19	TRBJ2-7	few	TGTGCCAGTAGTATAGTGTCAGCAGGGGGCCTCGAGCAGTACTTC	CASSIVSAGGLEQYF
NA	TRBV29-1	TRBJ2-1	few	TGCAGCGTTGAGTGGGCGGGGAATTCCTACAATGAGCAGTTCTTC	CSVEWAGNSYNEQFF
NA	TRBV6-6	TRBJ1-1	few	TGTGCCAGCAGTTATACGGACAAAAACACTGAAGCTTTCTTT	CASSYTDKNTEAFF
NA	TRBV6-5	TRBJ1-1	NA	TGTGCCAGCTCCCGGGGACAATCGAACACTGAAGCTTTCTTT	CASSRGQSNTEAFF
TRBD1	TRBV10-3	TRBJ1-5	few	TGTGCCATCAGTGAGTCGGGATGGACAGGGGGCAATCAGCCCCAGCATTTT	CAISESGWTGGNQPQHF
NA	TRBV28	TRBJ2-7	few	TGTGCCAGCAGTTCCGCACCGGGACGGCGGGGAGTCTCCTACGAGCAGTACTTC	CASSSAPGRRGVSYEQYF
NA	TRBV11-2	TRBJ2-3	few	TGTGCCAGCAGCTTGGGACAATACGCAGATACGCAGTATTTT	CASSLGQYADTQYF
NA	TRBV18	TRBJ2-4	NA	TGTGCCAGCTCACCTCCCGGGAAAGCCAAAAACATTCAGTACTTC	CASSPPGKAKNIQYF
NA	TRBV15	TRBJ1-1	few	TGTGCCACCAGCAGAGATCTACAGGGTGAAGCTTTCTTT	CATSRDLQGEAFF
TRBD2	TRBV5-1	TRBJ2-1	few	TGCGCCAGCAGCTTGCTTGGCGGGACTAGCGGAAACTACAATGAGCAGTTCTTC	CASSLLGGTSGNYNEQFF
TRBD1	TRBV28	TRBJ2-3	few	TGTGCCAGCAGTTTCAACCCGGGACAGAGGACGCAGTATTTT	CASSFNPGQRTQYF
NA	TRBV28	TRBJ2-7	few	TGTGCCACCCTCCCCCTAATCGGCGAGCAGTACTTC	CATLPLIGEQYF
TRBD2	TRBV5-5	TRBJ2-3	NA	TGTGCCAGCAGCTTGGTGTTAGCGGGACCCACAGATACGCAGTATTTT	CASSLVLAGPTDTQYF
NA	TRBV28	TRBJ1-2	few	TGTGCCAGCAGTGGGGGGGCCGCAGGCTACACCTTC	CASSGGAAGYTF
TRBD2	TRBV4-1	TRBJ2-1	few	TGCGCCAGCAGCCACCTACTAGCGAGCAGGGCGGGATCCTACAATGAGCAGTTCTTC	CASSHLLASRAGSYNEQFF
NA	TRBV28	TRBJ2-3	few	TGTGCCAGCAGTTCTAGCTTTGGACTATCGGACACAGATACGCAGTATTTT	CASSSSFGLSDTDTQYF